The source of this T cell receptor (beta chain) is a study of blood T cell repertoires in COVID-19. Only in-frame clones appear in the TCRdb table, and some are missing; sequencing was by immunoSEQ multiplex PCR. Of about 240,000 clones in the sample, around 89% were seen once. Of note for this clone: One junction end disagrees with the germline gene, perhaps due to a read error.

Germline V lookup: CDR1 SGHTA, CDR2 FQGTGA. This CDR3 is 15 amino acids long. This TCR was sampled from a woman aged 30 to 39 who had recovered from COVID-19. Sequencing input: PBMCs or T cells enriched from blood (not recorded which). The chain couples TRBV7-3 to TRBJ1-1; the D gene is possibly TRBD1 (5 bases). CDR3 in DNA: TGTGCCAGCAGCCTAACCCCAGGGATGAGCACTGAAGCTTTCTTT. Amino acids: CASSLTPGMSTEAFF. Combining the CDR3 with reference TRBV7-3 and TRBJ1-1 gives the whole variable domain GAGVSQTPSNKVTEKGKYVELRCDPISGHTALYWYRQSLGQGPEFLIYFQGTGAADDSGLPNDRFFAVRPEGSVSTLKIQRTERGDSAVYLCASSLTPGMSTEAFFGQGTRLTVV.